Following are 16 T cell receptor beta chains from one sample sequenced in a study of T cells in Graves' hyperthyroidism and ophthalmopathy. What was amplified from RNA transcripts were TCR beta CDR3 regions. A first-round RT-PCR of the TCR CDR3 used the HTBI primer set. TCRdb processed the multiplex PCR reads anew with MiXCR; each CDR3 protein has one entry. The sample includes 400,000 to 500,000 distinct CDR3 sequences, roughly 13% seen only once; the top ten take less than 6.5%. The sample consisted of blood. These receptors were taken from a woman aged 18 to 35 with Graves' hyperthyroidism.

This clonotype appeared many times. The rearrangement uses TRBV5-6 and TRBJ2-5, with TRBD2 matching over 14 bases. Unmatched junction bases numbered 4, after V lost 3 bases and J lost 3 bases. The CDR3 totals 16 residues. The germline V gene has CDR1 SGHDT and CDR2 YYEEEE. The CDR3 here is CASSSVTSGREETQYF. The CDR3, as DNA: TGTGCCAGCAGCTCGGTGACTAGCGGGAGGGAAGAGACCCAGTACTTC.

This chain joins TRBV28 and TRBJ2-3, with 12 bases lining up with TRBD2. V shed 5 bases and J 5 bases; nucleotides not matched to a gene: 5. The CDR3 spans 15 residues. CDR1 is MDHEN and CDR2 is SYDVKM in the germline V gene. For the CDR3, the DNA is TGTGCCAGCAGTGCGACTAGCGGGAGTCAAGATACGCAGTATTTT. Encoded protein: CASSATSGSQDTQYF.

This clonotype came up many times. CDR3 sequence reads: CASSASPGSAAHEQYF. DNA of the CDR3: TGTGCCAGCAGCGCCTCACCCGGGTCAGCCGCCCACGAGCAGTACTTC. V and J are TRBV7-2 and TRBJ2-7; D unresolved. Trimming took off 5 bases at V and 5 bases at J, with 22 bases between the two ends. Per germline, CDR1 SGHTA and CDR2 FQGNSA. The CDR3 is 16 residues long.

A word on this clonotype: A read error may be the cause here, since a much bigger clone is one base away. The rearrangement links TRBV28 to TRBJ2-2, with TRBD1 matching 7 bases. In germline, CDR1 is MDHEN, CDR2 SYDVKM. The CDR3 is 18 amino acids. J gave up 5 bases and V 5 bases, and 17 bases lay outside the gene matches. In nucleotides, the CDR3 is TGTGCCAGCAGTCTCCGCCTAACGGGACAGAGGATTACCGGGGAGCTGTTTTTT. Protein product: CASSLRLTGQRITGELFF. Full variable domain (outside the CDR3, taken from reference TRBV28 and TRBJ2-2): DVKVTQSSRYLVKRTGEKVFLECVQDMDHENMFWYRQDPGLGLRLIYFSYDVKMKEKGDIPEGYSVSREKKERFSLILESASTNQTSMYLCASSLRLTGQRITGELFFGEGSRLTVL.

This clonotype showed up many times. This sequence joins TRBV9 and TRBJ2-7, with 9 bases aligning to TRBD1. The CDR3 is 14 residues long. V trimming: 4 bases; J trimming: 5 bases; junction bases outside the gene matches: 7. CDR1 SGDLS and CDR2 YYNGEE come from the germline V gene. CDR3 region: CASSPQGARDEQYF. CDR3 in DNA: TGTGCCAGCAGCCCACAGGGGGCGCGGGACGAGCAGTACTTC.

This clonotype was observed many times. V and J are TRBV12-3 or TRBV12-4 and TRBJ1-3, with 7 bases lining up with TRBD1. The CDR3 runs to 14 residues. J gave up 6 bases and V 4 bases, and 6 bases lay outside the gene matches. This CDR3 reads CASSSTGVSNTIYF. The CDR3 coding sequence is TGTGCCAGCAGTTCAACAGGGGTATCAAACACCATATATTTT.

This clonotype was recorded at least ten times. The chain carries TRBV7-2 and TRBJ1-2; tentative D call: TRBD1 (6 bases). The CDR3 loop spans 14 amino acids. From germline, CDR1 is SGHTA and CDR2 FQGNSA. The V and J ends lost 5 bases and 2 bases respectively, with 12 bases between them. The CDR3 reads CASSLTGTNYGYTF. In DNA form, the CDR3 reads TGTGCCAGCAGCCTAACAGGGACCAACTATGGCTACACCTTC.

This clonotype was observed a few times. V usage is TRBV30 and J usage is TRBJ2-7; D is undetermined. This CDR3 spans 13 amino acids. V shed 7 bases and J shed 1 base, with 14 bases lying between them. Germline CDR1 reads GTSNPN; CDR2 reads SVGIG (reference sequence). The CDR3 DNA sequence: TGTGCCTCCCAACGGGCACAATCCTACGAGCAGTACTTC. Its protein is CASQRAQSYEQYF.

This clonotype was detected many times. The V call is TRBV30, the J call TRBJ1-2, with D unresolved. The germline V gene has CDR1 GTSNPN and CDR2 SVGIG (reference sequence). The CDR3 has 13 residues. Between the trimmed V and J ends, which lost 2 bases and 4 bases, there was a span of 11 bases. In DNA, the CDR3 is TGTGCCTGGAGTTCCAATGTTGGCTATGGCTACACCTTC. Encoded protein: CAWSSNVGYGYTF. The full variable domain, its missing parts supplied by reference TRBV30 and TRBJ1-2, is SQTIHQWPATLVQPVGSPLSLECTVEGTSNPNLYWYRQAAGRGLQLLFYSVGIGQISSEVPQNLSASRPQDRQFILSSKKLLLSDSGFYLCAWSSNVGYGYTFGSGTRLTVV.

This sequence joins TRBV20-1 and TRBJ2-2; TRBD2 matches at 13 bases. The CDR3 totals 15 residues. The V and J ends lost 6 bases and 5 bases, in that order; junction bases with no gene match: 6. The germline CDR1 and CDR2 sequences are DFQATT and SNEGSKA (reference sequence). The CDR3 bases are TGCAGTGCCGGGACTAGCGGGACAAGGACCGGGGAGCTGTTTTTT. Translating it yields CSAGTSGTRTGELFF.

The table lists this clonotype with a few counts. This sequence joins TRBV19 and TRBJ1-2; D unresolved. CDR3 length: 14 residues. V lost 2 bases, J lost 2 bases, and 9 bases lay in between. From germline, CDR1 is LNHDA and CDR2 SQIVND (reference sequence). CDR3 protein: CASSIYPRNYGYTF. The CDR3 region has the DNA TGTGCCAGTAGTATATATCCAAGGAACTATGGCTACACCTTC.

This clonotype was seen repeatedly, ten times or more. This chain links TRBV2 with TRBJ1-5; perhaps TRBD1 as D (5 bases). The length of the CDR3 is 13 residues. V lost 4 bases and J lost 5, with 9 bases in between. Germline CDR1 SNHLY, CDR2 FYNNEI. This CDR3 is CASSAGRDQPQHF. The CDR3 region has the DNA TGTGCCAGCAGTGCGGGCAGGGATCAGCCCCAGCATTTT.

In this sample, this clonotype turned up many times. The chain couples TRBV3-1 to TRBJ2-4, with TRBD1 matching over 8 bases. There are 15 residues in the CDR3. Germline CDR1 LGHDT, CDR2 YNNKEL (reference sequence). The V and J ends lost 4 bases and 7 bases, in that order; junction bases with no gene match: 9. CDR3 sequence (DNA): TGTGCCAGCAGCCCAAGACTAGGACAGGGCAACATTCAGTACTTC. Translation: CASSPRLGQGNIQYF.

The V and J genes are TRBV4-1 and TRBJ1-5; a possible D gene is TRBD1 (5 bases). This CDR3 comprises 19 residues. Trimming stripped 0 bases from V and 3 bases from J, with 21 bases between. CDR1 is MGHRA and CDR2 is YSYEKL in the germline V gene. CDR3 loop: CASSQDSFSGGLNNQPQHF. CDR3 bases: TGCGCCAGCAGCCAAGATAGCTTTTCTGGGGGACTGAACAATCAGCCCCAGCATTTT.

The V and J genes are TRBV20-1 and TRBJ2-3; D is uncertain. The CDR3 is 14 residues long. The V end was cut by 5 bases, the J end by 0 bases, with 12 bases between. Germline loops: CDR1 DFQATT, CDR2 SNEGSKA (reference sequence). CDR3: CSARQPLSTDTQYF. The CDR3 DNA follows: TGCAGTGCTCGGCAGCCCTTAAGCACAGATACGCAGTATTTT.

This clonotype occurred a few times. This chain joins TRBV3-1 and TRBJ1-6; tentative D call: TRBD1 (6 bases). The CDR3 consists of 15 residues. Germline CDR1 LGHDT, CDR2 YNNKEL (reference sequence). V lost 3 bases and J 0 bases, leaving 6 bases between the germline ends. CDR3 sequence reads: CASSQTGSYNSPLHF. The CDR3 DNA is TGTGCCAGCAGCCAGACAGGCTCCTATAATTCACCCCTCCACTTT.